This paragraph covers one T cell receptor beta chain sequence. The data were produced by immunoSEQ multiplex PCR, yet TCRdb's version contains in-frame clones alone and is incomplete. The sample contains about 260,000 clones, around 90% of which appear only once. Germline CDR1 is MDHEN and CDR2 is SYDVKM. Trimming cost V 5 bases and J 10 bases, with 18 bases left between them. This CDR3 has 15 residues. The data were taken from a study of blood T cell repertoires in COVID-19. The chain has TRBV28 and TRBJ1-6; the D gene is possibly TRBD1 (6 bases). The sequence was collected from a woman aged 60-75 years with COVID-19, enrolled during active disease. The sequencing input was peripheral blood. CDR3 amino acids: CASSPPTGSRSPLHF. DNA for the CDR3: TGTGCCAGCAGTCCCCCGACAGGTTCGAGGTCACCCCTCCACTTT.